A single T cell receptor (beta chain) is shown here with its context. This record comes from a study of OX40 agonist ivuxolimab in advanced cancers. Study-level information: Ivuxolimab, an agonistic anti-OX40 (CD134) antibody, was given to patients. Patients were around 83% male with ages roughly 23 to 90, mean about 65. A partial response was reached by three patients: one with hepatocellular carcinoma and two with cutaneous melanoma.

Libraries were prepared by immunoSEQ multiplex PCR; TCRdb keeps only in-frame clonotypes and omits some of them. The sample holds around 20,000 clones, 90% seen once. The investigators sampled blood at baseline, at cycle 4 day 1, and at cycle 7 day 1. The J segment lost 4 bases and the V segment lost 5 bases, leaving 7 bases of the junction unmatched. The CDR3 spans 14 residues. Germline V gives CDR1 SEHNR, CDR2 FQNEAQ (reference sequence). Sequencing used CD4+ or CD8+ T cells sorted from blood, obtained in a trial of the OX40 agonist ivuxolimab. This chain joins TRBV7-9 and TRBJ2-7; 8 nucleotides agree with TRBD1. This receptor was identified in an adult with an advanced solid tumor such as melanoma, head and neck, liver or kidney cancer. CDR3 region: CASSPPGQAYEQYF. In DNA form, the CDR3 reads TGTGCCAGCAGCCCCCCGGGACAGGCATACGAGCAGTACTTC.